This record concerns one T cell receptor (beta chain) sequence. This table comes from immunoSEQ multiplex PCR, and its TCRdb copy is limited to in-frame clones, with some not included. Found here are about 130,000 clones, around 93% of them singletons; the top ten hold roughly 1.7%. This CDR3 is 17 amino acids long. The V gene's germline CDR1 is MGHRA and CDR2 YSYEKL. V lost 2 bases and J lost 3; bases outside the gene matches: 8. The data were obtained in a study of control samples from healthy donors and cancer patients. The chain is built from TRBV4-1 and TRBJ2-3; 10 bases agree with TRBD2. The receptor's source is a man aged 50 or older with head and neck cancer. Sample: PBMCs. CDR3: CASSQLLKRGGTDTQYF. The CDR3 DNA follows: TGCGCCAGCAGCCAATTACTAAAGCGGGGGGGTACAGATACGCAGTATTTT.